This T cell receptor beta chain was profiled in a study of T-cell memory formation after mild COVID-19. This clonotype was observed a handful of times. The antigen remains unidentified. TCRdb re-derived calls from the 5' RACE reads in MiXCR, one entry per CDR3 protein. The sample lists approximately 440,000 distinct CDR3 sequences, 20% occurring once. Broader study findings: CD4+ contracting clones were found mainly in CM and EM, and CD8+ ones in EMRA.

Material for sequencing was PBMCs or a T cell subset sorted from them (not recorded which). This sequence originates from an adult woman who had mild COVID-19 (a few samples of this study predate the infection). Cell type and time point are not known.

DNA of the CDR3: TGTGCCAGCAGCCCGTGGGACACCCCCTACGAGCAGTACTTC. Protein: CASSPWDTPYEQYF. This chain uses TRBV12-3 or TRBV12-4 with TRBJ2-7, with D possibly matching TRBD1 (6 bases). This CDR3 is built from 14 residues. The V and J ends lost 6 bases and 2 bases respectively, with 14 bases between them.